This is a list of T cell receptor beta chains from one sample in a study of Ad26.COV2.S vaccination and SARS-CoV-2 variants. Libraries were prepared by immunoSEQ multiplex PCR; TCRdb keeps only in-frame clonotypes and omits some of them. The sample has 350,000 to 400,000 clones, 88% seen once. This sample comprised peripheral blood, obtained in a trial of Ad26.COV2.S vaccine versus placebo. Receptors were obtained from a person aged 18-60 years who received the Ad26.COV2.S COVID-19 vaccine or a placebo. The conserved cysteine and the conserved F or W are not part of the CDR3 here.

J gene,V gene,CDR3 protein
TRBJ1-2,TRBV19,ASSPKDRGYGYT
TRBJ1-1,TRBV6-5,ASSYSSGYREAF
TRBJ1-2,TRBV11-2,ASSLLGSDGYT
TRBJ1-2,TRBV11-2,ASSLDHRGYGYT
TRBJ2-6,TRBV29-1,SVDDGANVLT
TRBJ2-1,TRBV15,ATSRDYPDRQF
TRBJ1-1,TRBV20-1,SASRRDEAF
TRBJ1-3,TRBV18,ASSPNRDGNTIY
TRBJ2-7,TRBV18,ASSIGDTSYEQY
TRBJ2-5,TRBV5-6,ASSLAGGETQY